The 15 T cell receptor beta chains presented below share a single source sample, sequenced in a study of OX40 agonist ivuxolimab in advanced cancers. Using immunoSEQ multiplex PCR, the repertoire was profiled, and TCRdb retains in-frame clones only, with some absent. The sample records 55,000 to 75,000 clones, around 90% being singletons. Source: CD4+ or CD8+ T cells sorted from blood, taken in a trial of the OX40 agonist ivuxolimab. The origin of the receptors is an adult with an advanced solid tumor such as melanoma, head and neck, liver or kidney cancer.

The chain couples TRBV7-9 to TRBJ1-2, with D tentatively TRBD1 (5 bases). Trimming removed 5 bases from V and 4 bases from J, with 11 bases in between. The length of the CDR3 is 13 residues. Germline loops: CDR1 SEHNR, CDR2 FQNEAQ (reference sequence). CDR3 DNA: TGTGCCAGCAGCCTCGGGACGGCCTATGGCTACACCTTC. It is translated as CASSLGTAYGYTF.

This chain uses TRBV30 with TRBJ2-3; the match to TRBD2 covers 12 bases. This CDR3 is built from 16 residues. The V gene end was trimmed by 1 base and the J gene end by 2 bases; junction bases not matched to a gene: 4. Per the germline V gene, CDR1 is GTSNPN and CDR2 is SVGIG (reference sequence). The CDR3: CAWSAGTSGYTDTQYF. The CDR3 DNA sequence: TGTGCCTGGAGTGCGGGGACTAGCGGGTACACAGATACGCAGTATTTT.

This chain joins TRBV28 and TRBJ2-7; 7 bases are shared with TRBD1. V shed 3 bases, J shed 3 bases, and the junction held 5 bases outside the gene matches. Per the germline V gene, CDR1 is MDHEN and CDR2 is SYDVKM. The length of the CDR3 is 14 residues. The CDR3 reads CASSLTGTRYEQYF. CDR3 sequence (DNA): TGTGCCAGCAGTTTGACAGGGACGCGCTACGAGCAGTACTTC.

V and J are TRBV2 and TRBJ1-3; D gene ambiguous. CDR3 length: 14 residues. The germline V gene encodes CDR1 SNHLY and CDR2 FYNNEI. V was pared by 3 bases and J by 7 bases, with 13 bases between. The CDR3 loop is CASSDIGLGNTIYF. The CDR3 bases are TGTGCCAGCAGTGACATCGGACTCGGGAACACCATATATTTT.

The chain combines TRBV28 with TRBJ2-2, with D unclear. V lost 1 base to trimming and J lost 6 bases, with 3 bases between them. This CDR3 is built from 12 residues. Germline-derived CDR1 and CDR2 are MDHEN and SYDVKM. CDR3 nucleotides: TGTGCCAGCAGTTTATTGCCCGGGGAGCTGTTTTTT. This translates into CASSLLPGELFF. Together with reference TRBV28 and TRBJ2-2, the CDR3 gives the full variable domain: DVKVTQSSRYLVKRTGEKVFLECVQDMDHENMFWYRQDPGLGLRLIYFSYDVKMKEKGDIPEGYSVSREKKERFSLILESASTNQTSMYLCASSLLPGELFFGEGSRLTVL.

The rearrangement joins TRBV7-8 to TRBJ2-2; 9 bases match TRBD2. Trimming at V came to 1 base and at J to 1 base, leaving 7 bases not matched to a gene. Germline V gene sequence: CDR1 SGHVS, CDR2 FQNEAQ. This CDR3 is 18 amino acids long. The CDR3 DNA is TGTGCCAGCAGCTTAGATGTGGGCGGGAGGGGGAACACCGGGGAGCTGTTTTTT. Residues: CASSLDVGGRGNTGELFF. Full variable domain (remainder filled in from reference TRBV7-8 and TRBJ2-2): GAGVSQSPRYKVAKRGQDVALRCDPISGHVSLFWYQQALGQGPEFLTYFQNEAQLDKSGLPSDRFFAERPEGSVSTLKIQRTQQEDSAVYLCASSLDVGGRGNTGELFFGEGSRLTVL.

The chain carries TRBV30 and TRBJ1-1; D is uncertain. From germline, CDR1 is GTSNPN and CDR2 SVGIG (reference sequence). Between the trimmed V and J ends, which lost 1 base and 7 bases, there was a span of 7 bases. This CDR3 is 11 amino acids long. CDR3 sequence (DNA): TGTGCCTGGAGTGGCTCCATTGAAGCTTTCTTT. It is translated as CAWSGSIEAFF.

The CDR3 protein is CASSLTGTAYGYTF. CDR3 DNA sequence: TGTGCCAGCAGCTTAACCGGGACAGCCTATGGCTACACCTTC. The chain is built from TRBV11-2 and TRBJ1-2; TRBD1 agrees at 7 bases. V lost 2 bases, J lost 4 bases, and 4 bases stayed unmatched. The CDR3 extends over 14 amino acids. Per the germline V gene, CDR1 is SGHAT and CDR2 is FQNNGV.

The rearrangement joins TRBV7-9 to TRBJ1-3; 7 positions match TRBD1. The CDR3 contains 17 residues. J gave up 0 bases and V 5 bases, and 10 bases lay outside the gene matches. Germline V lookup: CDR1 SEHNR, CDR2 FQNEAQ (reference sequence). CDR3 bases: TGTGCCAGCAGCCGAGGGACAGACCCAGACTCTGGAAACACCATATATTTT. Protein: CASSRGTDPDSGNTIYF.

This clone was counted once. The rearrangement joins TRBV30 to TRBJ1-5, with D tentatively TRBD1 (6 bases). The CDR3 spans 19 residues. Germline-derived CDR1 and CDR2 are GTSNPN and SVGIG (reference sequence). V lost 4 bases and J 0 bases, leaving 25 bases between the germline ends. The CDR3 DNA reads TGTGCCTGGATTCAAGGTCCGGGACAACCAACAGATAGCAATCAGCCCCAGCATTTT. Residues: CAWIQGPGQPTDSNQPQHF.

The gene calls are TRBV6-5 and TRBJ2-1, with D perhaps matching TRBD2 (7 bases). CDR1 is MNHEY and CDR2 is SVGAGI in the germline V gene. V lost 0 bases to trimming and J lost 7 bases, with 13 bases between them. The CDR3 extends over 15 amino acids. This CDR3 is CASSYSKGGVNEQFF. Written as DNA, the CDR3 is TGTGCCAGCAGTTACTCGAAGGGGGGGGTGAATGAGCAGTTCTTC.

The rearrangement joins TRBV10-2 to TRBJ2-4, with a weak D call TRBD1 (5 bases). Trimming took off 4 bases at V and 16 bases at J, with 14 bases between the two ends. Germline V gene sequence: CDR1 WSHSY, CDR2 SAAADI. This CDR3 spans 11 amino acids. The chain's CDR3 is CASSGKQARYF. DNA for the CDR3: TGCGCCAGCAGTGGGAAACAGGCCCGCTACTTC.

V is TRBV5-8 and J is TRBJ2-1; tentative D call: TRBD2 (5 bases). From germline, CDR1 is SGHTS and CDR2 YDEGEE. The V and J ends lost 0 bases and 3 bases respectively, with 16 bases between them. There are 17 residues in the CDR3. CDR3 bases: TGTGCCAGCAGCTTGGGGTGGACTGTCTCGAGCTACAATGAGCAGTTCTTC. Translated, it gives CASSLGWTVSSYNEQFF.

V gene TRBV28 combines with J gene TRBJ2-7; weak D call: TRBD2 (5 bases). The V end was cut by 6 bases, the J end by 0 bases, with 12 bases between. The length of the CDR3 is 14 residues. CDR1 is MDHEN, CDR2 SYDVKM, per germline. CDR3 protein: CASRPTGISYEQYF. The CDR3 nucleotides read TGTGCCAGCAGGCCTACCGGGATCTCCTACGAGCAGTACTTC.

The chain uses TRBV27 and TRBJ1-6; D gene unclear. CDR1 and CDR2 (germline): MNHEY, SMNVEV (reference sequence). The ends were cut back, 7 bases at V and 9 bases at J, with 13 bases in the middle. The CDR3 length is 13 residues. This CDR3 is CASTPGWGSPLHF. Here the CDR3 DNA reads TGTGCCAGCACCCCGGGCTGGGGTTCACCCCTCCACTTT.